The entry below describes one TCR beta chain. Its specificity is unknown. This sample was taken from a study of shared clonotypes between healthy human individuals. The study's findings and limits: In general, naive subsets displayed greater estimated richness than memory subsets did. Unshared clonotypes carried lower generation probabilities than those common to all four donors.

The V gene's germline CDR1 is MNHEY and CDR2 SVGAGI. CDR3 length equals 14 residues. V dropped 6 bases and J dropped 1 base, with 10 bases sitting between them. Using immunoSEQ multiplex PCR, the repertoire was profiled, and TCRdb retains in-frame clones only, with some absent. This sample has about 960,000 clones, with approximately 80% found just once. This sequence was found in a man aged 18-30 years in good health. V is TRBV6-5 and J is TRBJ2-1; D ambiguous. Specimen: memory CD4+ T cells sorted from blood. Subset specified: CD45RA-negative fraction. Written as DNA, the CDR3 is TGTGCCAGCAGGCGCCCCGAGTCCTACAATGAGCAGTTCTTC. The encoded protein is CASRRPESYNEQFF.